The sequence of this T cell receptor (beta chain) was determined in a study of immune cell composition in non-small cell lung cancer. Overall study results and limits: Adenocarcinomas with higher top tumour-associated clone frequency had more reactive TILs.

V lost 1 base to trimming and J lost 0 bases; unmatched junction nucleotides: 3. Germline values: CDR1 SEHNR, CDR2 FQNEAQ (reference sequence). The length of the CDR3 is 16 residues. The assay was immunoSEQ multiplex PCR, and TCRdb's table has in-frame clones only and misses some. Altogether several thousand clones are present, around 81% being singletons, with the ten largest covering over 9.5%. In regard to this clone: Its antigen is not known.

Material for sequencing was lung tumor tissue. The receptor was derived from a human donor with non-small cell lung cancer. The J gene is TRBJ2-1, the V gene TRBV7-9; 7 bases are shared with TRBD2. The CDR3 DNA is TGTGCCAGCAGCTTAGTCAGCGGGGCCTCCTACAATGAGCAGTTCTTC. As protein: CASSLVSGASYNEQFF.